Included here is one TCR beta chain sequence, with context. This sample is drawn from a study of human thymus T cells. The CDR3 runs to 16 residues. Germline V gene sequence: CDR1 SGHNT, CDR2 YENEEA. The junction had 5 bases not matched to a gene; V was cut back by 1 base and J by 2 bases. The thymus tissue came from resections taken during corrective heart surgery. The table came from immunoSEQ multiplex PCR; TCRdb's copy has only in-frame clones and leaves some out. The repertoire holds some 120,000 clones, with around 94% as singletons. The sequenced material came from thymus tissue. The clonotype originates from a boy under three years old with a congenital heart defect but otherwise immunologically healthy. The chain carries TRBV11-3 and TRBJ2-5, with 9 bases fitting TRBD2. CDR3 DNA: TGTGCCAGCAGCTTAGTCGCGGGGGGGCCGCAAGAGACCCAGTACTTC. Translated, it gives CASSLVAGGPQETQYF.